The present T cell receptor beta chain was sequenced within a study of post-analysis software for immune sequencing data. Study conclusions and caveats: In patients, TRBV5-6, TRBV5-1 and TRBV20-1 belonged to roughly 5 TRBV segments found more frequently than in controls. With F measure, samples from one preparation batch clustered together strongly.

A note on this clonotype: Its antigen is unknown.

CDR1 and CDR2 (germline): GTSNPN, SVGIG (reference sequence). The CDR3 contains 11 residues. Trimming stripped 1 base from V and 11 bases from J, with 9 bases between. Libraries were made from TCR beta cDNA, and they carried unique molecular identifiers. There were 1 to 10 million T cells, and 450,000 to 550,000 cDNA molecules came from them. Via MiXCR, TCRdb re-called the PCR reads, giving one row per CDR3 protein. The table includes about 210,000 distinct CDR3 sequences, approximately 28% detected once. Sequenced input: blood. The genes are TRBV30 and TRBJ2-1; a weak D match, TRBD1 (5 bases). This clonotype originated in a girl aged 2-17 years with multiple sclerosis. The CDR3 spells CAWSGGNKQFF. As DNA, the CDR3 is TGTGCCTGGAGTGGGGGCAACAAGCAGTTCTTC.